One T cell receptor (beta chain) is described in this entry. Antigen specificity is unknown. This sample stems from a study of CXCR3-negative and CXCR3-positive naive CD8 T cells. CDR3 length equals 15 residues. CDR1 MNHEY and CDR2 SMNVEV come from the germline V gene (reference sequence). UMI-labeled TRB cDNA libraries were prepared by 5' RACE. With the 5' RACE reads reprocessed, TCRdb shows one record per CDR3 protein and no DNA. In all, the sample yields just under 9,000 distinct CDR3 sequences. The study, taken as a whole, reports: Fresh PBMCs were used in most assays, and CXCR3 expression partially decreased after cryopreservation.

The chain links TRBV27 to TRBJ2-6; TCRdb's D call of TRBD1 is untestable without DNA. This sequence was found in a human donor in good health. Some clones in this sample may be carry-over from other donors' samples. Source material: naive CXCR3- CD8+ T cells from blood. Subset: CD45RO-CCR7+CD27+CD95- naive CD8+ T cells lacking CXCR3 (TNR3-). CDR3 region: CASSLTGAGANVLTF.